This TCR beta chain was captured by sequencing in a study of CD8 T cells in ankylosing spondylitis. Whole-study findings and limits: Clones tied to disease were said to be significantly enriched in matched ankylosing spondylitis synovial fluid. Ankylosing spondylitis blood appeared to be characterized by a TCR beta motif of eight highly homologous variants. CD8+ by phenotype, disease-linked clones were relatively rare in peripheral blood.

Ten or more counts support this clonotype. The antigen is undetermined. In TCRdb, the 5' RACE reads were re-called with MiXCR into one record per CDR3 protein. The sample has around 30,000 distinct CDR3 sequences, 7.2% seen once. V lost 3 bases and J lost 2, with 8 bases in between. The CDR3 loop spans 14 amino acids. V gene TRBV12-3 or TRBV12-4 combines with J gene TRBJ1-5; D uncertain. The sequence was obtained from a male donor with ankylosing spondylitis or in good health (not recorded which). Sequencing was done on a sample of blood, either unsorted or a sorted T cell fraction (not recorded which). The CDR3 sequence: CASSLRGGNQPQHF. CDR3 DNA sequence: TGTGCCAGCAGTTTGCGGGGAGGCAATCAGCCCCAGCATTTT.